Shown below are 9 T cell receptor beta chains from a single sample sequenced in a study of T cells in Graves' hyperthyroidism and ophthalmopathy. RNA transcripts provided the source from which TCR beta CDR3 regions were amplified. TCR CDR3 regions were first amplified by RT-PCR with HTBI primers. TCRdb itself ran the multiplex PCR reads through MiXCR, one entry per CDR3 protein. The data contain approximately 720,000 distinct CDR3 sequences, about 17% of them singletons. Specimen: blood. The receptors stem from a woman aged 45-59 years with Graves' hyperthyroidism that later progressed to Graves' ophthalmopathy.

In this sample, this clonotype turned up many times. The chain uses TRBV6-1 and TRBJ1-1; D perhaps matches TRBD1 (6 bases). Trimming left V 6 bases short and J 4 bases short, with 15 bases between. Looked up from germline, CDR1 is MNHNS and CDR2 is SASEGT. This CDR3 comprises 14 residues. The DNA of the CDR3 is TGTGCCAGCAGACCGCCGGGGGGCGGCACTGAAGCTTTCTTT. Residues: CASRPPGGGTEAFF.

This clonotype showed up just a few times. The chain links TRBV30 to TRBJ2-1; D is unclear. The CDR3 is 11 residues long. Germline V CDR1 and CDR2: GTSNPN, SVGIG (reference sequence). Trimming removed 3 bases from V and 8 bases from J, with 8 bases in between. This chain's CDR3 is CAWSASHEQFF. Written as DNA, the CDR3 is TGTGCCTGGAGCGCTTCTCATGAGCAGTTCTTC.

This clonotype has at least ten counts. J is TRBJ1-4 and V is TRBV10-3, with D possibly matching TRBD1 (5 bases). This CDR3 has 14 amino acids. V lost 7 bases to trimming and J lost 3 bases, with 12 bases between them. The germline CDR1 and CDR2 sequences are ENHRY and SYGVKD. The CDR3 sequence: CAIKSTASNEKLFF. In DNA form, the CDR3 reads TGTGCCATCAAATCGACAGCGTCTAATGAAAAACTGTTTTTT.

This clonotype was picked up a small number of times. J is TRBJ1-1 and V is TRBV19; D remains ambiguous. CDR1 and CDR2 from the germline V gene are LNHDA and SQIVND (reference sequence). V was cut by 0 bases and J by 4 bases, with 6 bases left in between. The CDR3 covers 13 residues. The CDR3 sequence: CASSIDRGTEAFF. CDR3 in DNA: TGTGCCAGTAGTATAGACCGAGGCACTGAAGCTTTCTTT.

This clonotype was detected ten times or more. The genes are TRBV3-1 and TRBJ2-7, with 7 bases aligning to TRBD1. After removal of 0 bases from V and 3 bases from J, the junction contained 5 bases not matched to a gene. The CDR3 totals 15 residues. The germline V gene encodes CDR1 LGHDT and CDR2 YNNKEL (reference sequence). The CDR3 reads CASSQDSGGIYEQYF. CDR3 bases: TGTGCCAGCAGCCAAGATTCAGGGGGAATCTACGAGCAGTACTTC.

This clonotype has just a few counts. V and J are TRBV3-1 and TRBJ2-5; 9 bases are a match to TRBD2. J lost 1 base, V lost 7 bases, and 7 bases had no gene match. CDR3 length: 15 amino acids. Germline CDR1 is LGHDT and CDR2 is YNNKEL (reference sequence). The CDR3 protein is CASIEAGGLQETQYF. Written as DNA, the CDR3 is TGTGCCAGCATTGAGGCGGGGGGGCTCCAAGAGACCCAGTACTTC.

About this clonotype: Germline and junction disagree at one end, which may indicate a read error. The chain couples TRBV7-6 to TRBJ2-2; 9 bases match TRBD2. Germline V gene sequence: CDR1 SGHVS, CDR2 FNYEAQ. The CDR3 runs 18 residues. CDR3: CASSLVQAGGSNTGELVF. For the CDR3, the DNA is TGTGCCAGCAGCTTAGTGCAAGCGGGGGGTTCGAACACCGGGGAGCTGGTTTTT. Full variable domain (rest looked up from reference TRBV7-6 and TRBJ2-2): GAGVSQSPRYKVTKRGQDVALRCDPISGHVSLYWYRQALGQGPEFLTYFNYEAQQDKSGLPNDRFSAERPEGSISTLTIQRTEQRDSAMYRCASSLVQAGGSNTGELVFGEGSRLTVL.

This clonotype is a singleton in its sample. This chain uses TRBV5-5 with TRBJ2-1, with 12 bases aligning to TRBD2. Per germline, CDR1 SGHKS and CDR2 YYEKEE (reference sequence). V was pared by 2 bases and J by 3 bases, with 6 bases of the junction left unmatched. The CDR3 loop spans 17 amino acids. The CDR3 sequence: CASSFASGGAGYNEQFF. CDR3 nucleotide sequence: TGTGCCAGCAGCTTCGCTAGCGGGGGGGCCGGCTACAATGAGCAGTTCTTC.

At least ten counts were recorded for this clonotype. V is TRBV6-1 and J is TRBJ2-2; D possibly matches TRBD1 or TRBD2 (5 bases each). This CDR3 has 15 residues. The germline V and J ends were trimmed by 5 bases and 2 bases, with 12 bases remaining between them. Per germline, CDR1 MNHNS and CDR2 SASEGT. CDR3 protein: CASSYWDGNTGELFF. CDR3 DNA: TGTGCCAGCAGTTATTGGGACGGAAACACCGGGGAGCTGTTTTTT.